The text below deals with one TCR beta chain. The antigen it recognizes is unknown. No much larger clone exists at a distance of one base, and base qualities are not known. These data come from a study of T cell responses to AZD1222 COVID-19 vaccine (dated by TCRdb to the early 2020s). Background on the whole study: A total of under 250 trial participants underwent TCR sequencing, of whom nearly 210 had received two doses of AZD1222 and some 25 had received two doses of the MenACWY control vaccine. Enrollment into the trials was organized by age into subgroups of 18-55, 56-69 and 70-plus years, and those subgroups contained about 160, 30 and 59 TCR-sequenced participants, respectively. Broad study findings and their caveats: No day 14 peak-response samples were available, so repertoires were characterized only after the peak T cell response. Vaccine-associated CD4 TCRs spanned the whole spike protein, with dominant responses in regions 160-218 and 743-854. Reportedly, almost half of the unique spike-specific TCRs recognized epitopes lying outside the regions that are mutated in the B.1.351 and B.1.1.7 variants. Conclusions about previously exposed vaccinees are limited, since just six AZD1222 recipients were seropositive for SARS-CoV-2 at baseline. A significant rise in spike-specific TCR breadth and depth was observed after two AZD1222 doses relative to day 0 and relative to MenACWY recipients. Most participants were white British and females outnumbered males, and the authors suggested that clonal diversity may have been underestimated. In the small 56-69-year group, the increase in depth fell short of significance, most likely because of low power.

Per the publication, the time point label means: about 28 days (+/-7) after the second vaccine dose. In light of the paper, this sample's treatment or condition label describes: meningococcal conjugate vaccine given as trial control. Vaccinee samples were obtained from the UK trials COV001 and COV002, which included a single-blind randomized controlled phase 2/3 trial of AZD1222 (ChAdOx1 nCoV-19) in healthy adults. Trial participant PBMC samples were collected at day 0 and day 28 after the second dose for TCRbeta chain sequencing. Via the germline V gene, CDR1 is SGHAT and CDR2 FQNNGV. At the junction V is shortened by 3 bases and J by 6 bases; bases outside the gene matches: 10. CDR3 length: 16 amino acids, cysteine to phenylalanine. The retained sequence is limited to the CDR3, 48 bases, with the frame set at the first base. The CDR3 regions of human TCRbeta chains were analyzed by immunosequencing. For the original study's pipeline: Repertoire TCRs were matched against a reference library of SARS-CoV-2-specific TCRs generated with the MIRA antigen-specificity platform. Breadth was defined as the fraction of unique TCRs that were SARS-CoV-2-associated. Depth was defined as the fraction of total T cells that were SARS-CoV-2-associated. Using the MIRA data, every spike-specific TCR was mapped to the spike region that the TCR reacted to and assigned to either a CD4 or a CD8 class. Log10-transformed breadth and depth values were compared by one-way ANOVA with Sidak's multiple comparisons tests. As stored in TCRdb, this immuneACCESS dataset retains in-frame rearrangements with V and J assigned. A fraction of the clones does not appear; measured against another copy, unresolved V genes explain less than half of the discrepancy, and the remainder lacks a known reason. V and J calls plus clone size are reproduced from that table; the DNA served to infer D and trimming. Present in this sample are over 120,000 clones, roughly 87% of which were seen just once. Clones ranked in the top ten supply about 4.9% of the sample.

The rearrangement combines TRBV11-2 with TRBJ2-3, with TRBD2 matching 9 junction bases. Sequencing was performed on peripheral blood, taken 28 days after the second dose of the MenACWY control vaccine. This clonotype originated in an adult who received the MenACWY meningococcal vaccine as a control. The encoded CDR3 is CASSFLLAGMRDTQYF. The DNA sequence reads TGTGCCAGCAGCTTCCTTCTAGCGGGAATGAGGGATACGCAGTATTTT. The full variable domain, completed from the reference TRBV11-2 and TRBJ2-3 proteins outside the CDR3, reads EAGVAQSPRYKIIEKRQSVAFWCNPISGHATLYWYQQILGQGPKLLIQFQNNGVVDDSQLPKDRFSAERLKGVDSTLKIQPAKLEDSAVYLCASSFLLAGMRDTQYFGPGTRLTVL.